The source of this TCR beta chain is a study of graft-versus-host responses after intestinal transplantation. The overall study: The study gave all recipients anti-thymocyte globulin induction, then tacrolimus and steroids for roughly 3 years.

This CDR3 is built from 15 residues. The germline CDR1 and CDR2 sequences are SGHNT and YYREEE (reference sequence). Trimming removed 2 bases from V and 11 bases from J; junction bases left unmatched: 15. The assay was immunoSEQ multiplex PCR, and TCRdb's table has in-frame clones only and misses some. The sample holds approximately 54,000 clones, about 90% seen once. This sample comprised PBMCs, obtained roughly 660 days after intestinal transplant. The V and J genes are TRBV5-4 and TRBJ2-5; 7 positions match TRBD2. The TCR was taken from a human patient who received an intestinal transplant, so some T cells may come from the graft donor. The CDR3, as DNA: TGTGCCAGCAGCTTAGGGGACGGCGGGAGTTGGGAGCAGTACTTC. It codes for CASSLGDGGSWEQYF.